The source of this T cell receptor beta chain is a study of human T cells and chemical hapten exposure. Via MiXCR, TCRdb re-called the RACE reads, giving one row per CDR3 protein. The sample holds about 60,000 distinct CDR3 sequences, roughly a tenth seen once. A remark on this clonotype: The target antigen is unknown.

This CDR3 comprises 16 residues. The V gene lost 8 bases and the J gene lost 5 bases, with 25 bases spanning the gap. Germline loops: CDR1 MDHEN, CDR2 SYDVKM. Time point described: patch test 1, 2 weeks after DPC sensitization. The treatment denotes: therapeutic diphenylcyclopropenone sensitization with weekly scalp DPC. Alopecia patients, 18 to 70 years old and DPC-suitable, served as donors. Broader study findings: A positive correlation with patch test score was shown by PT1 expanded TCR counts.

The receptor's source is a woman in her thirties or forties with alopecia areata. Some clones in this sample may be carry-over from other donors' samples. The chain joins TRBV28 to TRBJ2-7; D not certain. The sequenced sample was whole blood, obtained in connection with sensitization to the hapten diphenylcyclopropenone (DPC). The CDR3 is CASSPPSVASGDEQYF. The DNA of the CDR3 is TGTGCCAGCTCTCCCCCGAGCGTCGCCTCCGGCGACGAGCAGTACTTC.